Shown below are 10 T cell receptor beta chains from a single sample sequenced in a study of regulatory T cells in long-lasting Graves disease. Described time point: newly diagnosed GD, antithyroid drugs for less than 3 months. Making the TCR library involved RNA that had been extracted from PBMCs. HTBI primers from iRepertoire and Arm-PCR of CDR3 regions yielded the TCR beta libraries. TCRdb recomputed calls from the multiplex PCR reads with MiXCR, one row per CDR3 protein. The sample holds about 300,000 distinct CDR3 sequences, 18% seen once. The input for sequencing was peripheral blood mononuclear cells (PBMCs), taken at new diagnosis, from a patient treated with antithyroid drugs. These receptors all come from a female donor with Graves disease.

This clonotype has at least ten counts. The chain is built from TRBV5-1 and TRBJ1-3; D gene uncertain. CDR1 is SGHRS and CDR2 is YFSETQ in the germline V gene. Trimming removed 4 bases at V and 1 base at J, with 12 bases between. The CDR3 extends over 15 amino acids. As DNA, the CDR3 is TGCGCCAGCAGCCCGGGAGGCAGTTCTGGAAACACCATATATTTT. Its translation is CASSPGGSSGNTIYF.

The chain links TRBV20-1 to TRBJ2-3; possible D gene TRBD1, 6 bases. The CDR3 length is 15 residues. CDR1 and CDR2 from the germline V gene are DFQATT and SNEGSKA (reference sequence). Trimming cost V 6 bases and J 5 bases, with 21 bases left between them. For the CDR3, the DNA is TGCAGTGCGACTTCGCCAGGGGTTTGGGGAGATACGCAGTATTTT. This encodes CSATSPGVWGDTQYF.

This chain uses TRBV9 with TRBJ2-5, with 7 bases fitting TRBD2. Germline lookup yields CDR1 SGDLS and CDR2 YYNGEE. J lost 7 bases, V lost 2 bases, and 5 bases had no gene match. The CDR3 extends over 13 amino acids. The CDR3 nucleotides are TGTGCCAGCAGCGTTGCGGGGGAAGGGACCCAGTACTTC. It specifies CASSVAGEGTQYF.

This clonotype occurred many times. This chain links TRBV7-2 with TRBJ2-7; D is ambiguous. Germline V gene lookup returns CDR1 SGHTA and CDR2 FQGNSA. The CDR3 runs 16 residues. V lost 1 base and J lost 3, with 16 bases in between. The CDR3 sequence is CASSLGAPTNNYEQYF. The CDR3, as DNA: TGTGCCAGCAGCTTAGGAGCCCCTACAAACAACTACGAGCAGTACTTC.

The gene calls are TRBV6-5 and TRBJ2-1; D not resolved. The germline CDR1 and CDR2 sequences are MNHEY and SVGAGI. CDR3 length equals 17 residues. With 0 bases removed from V and 2 bases from J, the gap between germline ends came to 14 bases. CDR3 region: CASSYSWLPTAYNEQFF. CDR3 bases: TGTGCCAGCAGTTACTCTTGGCTACCTACGGCCTACAATGAGCAGTTCTTC.

Written as DNA, the CDR3 is TGTGCCAGCAGGAGCGGGACTAGCGGGAGGCGGGACGAGCAGTACTTC. This gives the protein CASRSGTSGRRDEQYF. This chain links TRBV12-3 or TRBV12-4 with TRBJ2-7, with 15 bases aligning to TRBD2. The V gene end was trimmed by 6 bases and the J gene end by 5 bases; junction bases not matched to a gene: 8. The CDR3 length is 16 residues.

In nucleotides, the CDR3 is TGTGCCAGCAGCTTGGGGGCAAAGGTTGACTATGGCTACACCTTC. The encoded protein is CASSLGAKVDYGYTF. V is TRBV5-6 and J is TRBJ1-2; D unclear. Germline V gives CDR1 SGHDT, CDR2 YYEEEE. This CDR3 comprises 15 residues. Trimming cost V 0 bases and J 3 bases, with 12 bases left between them. The complete variable domain, with remaining parts taken from reference TRBV5-6 and TRBJ1-2, reads DAGVTQSPTHLIKTRGQQVTLRCSPKSGHDTVSWYQQALGQGPQFIFQYYEEEERQRGNFPDRFSGHQFPNYSSELNVNALLLGDSALYLCASSLGAKVDYGYTFGSGTRLTVV.

This clonotype was recorded many times. The V gene is TRBV29-1, the J gene TRBJ1-5, with a tentative D call TRBD1 (6 bases). Per the germline V gene, CDR1 is SQVTM and CDR2 is ANQGSEA. The CDR3 sequence is 15 residues long. V lost 6 bases and J lost 2, with 17 bases in between. This CDR3 reads CSVGEGGTRNQPQHF. The CDR3 DNA is TGCAGCGTGGGAGAAGGGGGGACGCGCAATCAGCCCCAGCATTTT.

This clonotype was found many times. The chain is built from TRBV28 and TRBJ2-3; D not certain. The V end lost 3 bases, the J end lost 2 bases, and 6 bases lay between the germline ends. The CDR3 consists of 13 residues. Germline V gene lookup returns CDR1 MDHEN and CDR2 SYDVKM. The CDR3 nucleotides are TGTGCCAGCAGTTTTGGCCCCACAGATACGCAGTATTTT. Protein product: CASSFGPTDTQYF.

The chain links TRBV20-1 to TRBJ2-4, with D unresolved. V gave up 6 bases and J gave up 1 base, with 19 bases separating them. The CDR3 length is 16 residues. Germline CDR1 DFQATT, CDR2 SNEGSKA (reference sequence). The CDR3 DNA sequence: TGCAGTGCCACCGGCGTGGGTGATGGGGCCAAAAACATTCAGTACTTC. Amino acids: CSATGVGDGAKNIQYF.